These T cell receptor beta chains were read from a single sample in a study of shared clonotypes between healthy human individuals. The data were produced by immunoSEQ multiplex PCR, yet TCRdb's version contains in-frame clones alone and is incomplete. This table has roughly 1,600,000 clones, approximately 98.5% appearing once. Sequencing was carried out using naive CD4+ T cells sorted from blood. The receptors here all came from a man aged 30 to 39 in good health. Each CDR3 is given with its conserved first and last residue. Fields, in order: V gene, clone size, D gene, J gene, CDR3 protein, CDR3 DNA. D genes are given only for firm matches. Rows may omit the clone size; those that give it use once, few, many or a size class.

TRBV6-5	NA	NA	TRBJ2-2	CASNRATGELFF	TGTGCCAGCAACAGGGCCACCGGGGAGCTGTTTTTT
TRBV11-2	NA	TRBD1	TRBJ2-7	CASSLTGTGAYEQYF	TGTGCCAGCAGCTTAACCGGGACAGGGGCTTACGAGCAGTACTTC
TRBV28	NA	NA	TRBJ2-7	CASYKPGSSSYEQYF	TGTGCCAGTTATAAACCGGGTTCAAGCTCCTACGAGCAGTACTTC
TRBV5-1	NA	NA	TRBJ2-5	CASSWGRHANLEETQYF	TGCGCCAGCAGCTGGGGGAGACACGCAAACCTGGAGGAGACCCAGTACTTC
TRBV19	NA	NA	TRBJ2-2	CASSIVRQGGNTGELFF	TGTGCCAGTAGTATAGTGCGGCAGGGTGGGAACACCGGGGAGCTGTTTTTT
TRBV2	NA	TRBD2	TRBJ2-1	CASREREGDEQFF	TGTGCCAGCAGGGAGCGGGAGGGGGATGAGCAGTTCTTC
TRBV11-2	NA	TRBD2	TRBJ2-1	CASSFRLAGGPYNEQFF	TGTGCCAGCAGCTTCCGACTAGCGGGAGGGCCGTACAATGAGCAGTTCTTC
TRBV9	NA	NA	TRBJ2-1	CASSAKRISYNEQFF	TGTGCCAGCAGCGCCAAGCGGATCTCCTACAATGAGCAGTTCTTC
TRBV19	NA	TRBD2	TRBJ2-7	CASSIATSGIYEQYF	TGTGCCAGTAGTATCGCCACTAGCGGGATTTACGAGCAGTACTTC
TRBV27	NA	NA	TRBJ2-6	CASSPSGANVLTF	TGTGCCAGCAGTCCATCTGGGGCCAACGTCCTGACTTTC
TRBV5-1	NA	NA	TRBJ2-5	CASFKAGAEETQYF	TGCGCCAGCTTTAAAGCAGGGGCGGAGGAGACCCAGTACTTC
TRBV7-6	NA	NA	TRBJ2-7	CASSLGQSGEQYF	TGTGCCAGCAGCTTAGGCCAGTCGGGAGAGCAGTACTTC
TRBV5-4	NA	TRBD1	TRBJ2-7	CASSGGQFYEQYF	TGTGCCAGCAGCGGGGGACAGTTTTACGAGCAGTACTTC
TRBV6-4	NA	NA	TRBJ1-3	CASSDGVGNTIYF	TGTGCCAGCAGTGACGGGGTTGGAAACACCATATATTTT
TRBV10-1	NA	NA	TRBJ1-3	CASSDDRLRNTIYF	TGCGCCAGCAGTGATGACAGGCTCCGAAACACCATATATTTT
TRBV5-1	NA	NA	TRBJ1-4	CASSPRAGSEKLFF	TGCGCCAGCAGCCCCCGGGCAGGGAGTGAAAAACTGTTTTTT
TRBV13	NA	NA	TRBJ2-7	CASSRPGLLYEQYF	TGTGCCAGCAGCCGGCCCGGACTCTTATACGAGCAGTACTTC
TRBV18	NA	NA	TRBJ2-7	CASSPTRDSYEQYF	TGTGCCAGCTCACCGACCCGAGACTCCTACGAGCAGTACTTC
TRBV7-9	NA	TRBD2	TRBJ2-7	CASSPGSGAGSSYEQYF	TGTGCCAGCAGCCCGGGGAGCGGGGCGGGGAGCTCCTACGAGCAGTACTTC
TRBV7-7	NA	TRBD2	TRBJ2-7	CASSLALAGGLYEQYF	TGTGCCAGCAGCTTGGCACTAGCGGGAGGTTTATACGAGCAGTACTTC
TRBV6-5	NA	NA	TRBJ2-7	CASSSAPSMVGEQYF	TGTGCCAGCAGTTCCGCCCCATCCATGGTGGGCGAGCAGTACTTC
TRBV4-3	NA	NA	TRBJ2-7	CASSQDLQGSIYEQYF	TGCGCCAGCAGCCAAGATCTGCAGGGGTCTATCTACGAGCAGTACTTC
TRBV9	NA	TRBD2	TRBJ2-1	CASSREGAAMDEQFF	TGTGCCAGCAGCCGGGAGGGAGCGGCGATGGATGAGCAGTTCTTC
TRBV5-1	NA	TRBD1	TRBJ2-2	CASSPQGASTGELFF	TGCGCCAGCAGTCCTCAGGGGGCTAGCACCGGGGAGCTGTTTTTT
TRBV5-1	NA	NA	TRBJ2-7	CASSPRAGPISYEQYF	TGCGCCAGCAGCCCCAGGGCGGGGCCGATCTCCTACGAGCAGTACTTC
TRBV30	NA	NA	TRBJ1-2	CAWGRGSYGYTF	TGTGCCTGGGGGAGAGGGTCCTATGGCTACACCTTC
TRBV7-9	NA	TRBD2	TRBJ2-1	CASSESSASGSYNEQFF	TGTGCCAGCAGCGAAAGTTCGGCTAGCGGGAGTTACAATGAGCAGTTCTTC
TRBV5-5	NA	NA	TRBJ2-7	CASSGGTAISYEQYF	TGTGCCAGCAGCGGAGGGACAGCCATCTCCTACGAGCAGTACTTC
TRBV5-1	NA	NA	TRBJ2-7	CASSLFPGHTYEQYF	TGCGCCAGCAGCTTGTTCCCGGGACACACCTACGAGCAGTACTTC
TRBV19	NA	TRBD2	TRBJ2-2	CASSTLLAGAVNTGELFF	TGTGCCAGTAGTACCTTACTAGCGGGAGCGGTGAACACCGGGGAGCTGTTTTTT
TRBV25-1	NA	NA	TRBJ2-1	CASSERLGRRAYNEQFF	TGTGCCAGCAGTGAACGACTAGGAAGACGGGCCTACAATGAGCAGTTCTTC
TRBV6-1	NA	NA	TRBJ2-7	CASKEDTESGWQYF	TGTGCCAGCAAGGAGGACACGGAGTCTGGTTGGCAGTACTTC
TRBV7-2	NA	NA	TRBJ1-1	CASSLVGYTEAFF	TGTGCCAGCAGCTTAGTTGGGTACACTGAAGCTTTCTTT
TRBV19	NA	TRBD1	TRBJ1-1	CAIKPDRNIMNTEAFF	TGTGCCATAAAACCGGACAGGAACATTATGAACACTGAAGCTTTCTTT
TRBV28	NA	NA	TRBJ2-7	CASTSAHFKRGYEQYF	TGTGCCAGCACCTCCGCCCACTTCAAGAGGGGTTACGAGCAGTACTTC
TRBV10-3	NA	NA	TRBJ1-2	CAISESPLRESDYGYTF	TGTGCCATCAGTGAGTCCCCTCTCAGGGAGTCGGACTATGGCTACACCTTC
TRBV7-9	NA	NA	TRBJ1-4	CASSLREGNNEKLFF	TGTGCCAGCAGCTTAAGAGAAGGGAATAATGAAAAACTGTTTTTT
TRBV7-2	once	TRBD1	TRBJ1-4	CASSPGGGNEKLFF	TGTGCCAGCAGCCCAGGGGGGGGTAATGAAAAACTGTTTTTT
TRBV5-3	NA	TRBD1	TRBJ2-2	CVAGTAKDGELFF	TGTGTGGCCGGGACAGCTAAGGACGGGGAGCTGTTTTTT
TRBV7-9	NA	TRBD1	TRBJ1-2	CASSSIQGDGYTF	TGTGCCAGCAGCTCCATTCAGGGGGATGGCTACACCTTC
TRBV29-1	NA	NA	TRBJ2-5	CSGAPRLAGETQYF	TGCAGCGGAGCCCCTCGACTGGCCGGGGAGACCCAGTACTTC
TRBV5-1	NA	NA	TRBJ2-3	CASSLGGTDTQYF	TGCGCCAGCAGCCTTGGAGGCACAGATACGCAGTATTTT
TRBV9	NA	NA	TRBJ1-5	CASSVVRAARGNQPQHF	TGTGCCAGCAGCGTAGTCCGAGCAGCCAGGGGCAATCAGCCCCAGCATTTT
TRBV19	NA	NA	TRBJ1-5	CASSLRAGNNQPQHF	TGTGCCAGTAGTTTGAGGGCAGGGAACAATCAGCCCCAGCATTTT
TRBV30	NA	TRBD2	TRBJ2-1	CAWSVPGRASNEQFF	TGTGCCTGGAGTGTACCCGGGAGGGCCAGCAATGAGCAGTTCTTC
TRBV10-3	NA	TRBD2	TRBJ2-3	CAIRILATSTDTQYF	TGTGCCATCAGAATACTAGCGACTAGCACAGATACGCAGTATTTT
TRBV18	NA	TRBD1	TRBJ2-5	CASSPLVGTEETQYF	TGTGCCAGCTCACCACTTGTCGGGACAGAAGAGACCCAGTACTTC
TRBV21-1	NA	NA	TRBJ2-1	CASSNWGRQTPLGQFF	TGTGCCAGCAGCAATTGGGGGAGACAGACCCCGCTTGGGCAGTTCTTC
TRBV28	NA	NA	TRBJ1-2	CASSIGQGNYGYTF	TGTGCCAGCAGTATTGGGCAGGGGAACTATGGCTACACCTTC